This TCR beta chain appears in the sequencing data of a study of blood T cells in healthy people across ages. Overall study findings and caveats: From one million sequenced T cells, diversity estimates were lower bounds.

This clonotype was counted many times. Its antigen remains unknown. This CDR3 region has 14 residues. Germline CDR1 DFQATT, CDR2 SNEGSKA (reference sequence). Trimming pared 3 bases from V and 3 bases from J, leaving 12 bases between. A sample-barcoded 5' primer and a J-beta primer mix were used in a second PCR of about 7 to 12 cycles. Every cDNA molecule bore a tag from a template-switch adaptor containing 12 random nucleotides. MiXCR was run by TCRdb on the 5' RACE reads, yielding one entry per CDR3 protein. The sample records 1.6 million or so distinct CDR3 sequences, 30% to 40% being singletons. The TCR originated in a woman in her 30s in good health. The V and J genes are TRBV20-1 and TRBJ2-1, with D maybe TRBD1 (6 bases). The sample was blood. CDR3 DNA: TGCAGTGCTAGTGCCTGGGGGCGCTACAATGAGCAGTTCTTC. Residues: CSASAWGRYNEQFF.